This TCR beta chain was found in a study of blood T cell repertoires in COVID-19. Across the study: Collection of acute and convalescent COVID-19 samples took place in the United States, Italy and Spain.

The V and J ends lost 0 bases and 5 bases, in that order; junction bases with no gene match: 2. This CDR3 spans 15 amino acids. Germline CDR1 and CDR2: SGHKS and YYEKEE (reference sequence). Methods used by the authors: Reference gene primers were amplified, and this amplification served to estimate nucleated cell counts. Repertoires were generated with immunoSEQ multiplex PCR, while TCRdb's copy carries only in-frame clones and drops some. V and J calls and clone size come straight from that table; D and trimming were deduced from the DNA. The sample lists about 280,000 clones; almost 85% were seen once.

Sequencing was carried out using peripheral blood. The receptor comes from a man in his fifties or sixties with active or convalescent COVID-19. The chain couples TRBV5-5 to TRBJ2-1; 10 bases line up with TRBD2. The CDR3 reads CASSLDSGRHNEQFF. Written as DNA, the CDR3 is TGTGCCAGCAGCTTGGATAGCGGGAGGCACAATGAGCAGTTCTTC.